The clone carrying this TCR beta chain was observed a few times. The antigen is not known. Expressed TCRB transcripts got sequenced, as all isolated RNA was reverse transcribed. Assay: immunoSEQ multiplex PCR; the TCRdb copy retains only in-frame clones and omits some. The sample records a few hundred thousand clones, around 12% being singletons. This sample was included in a study of beta chain features in type 1 diabetes. Turning to the study itself: Cell yields, gender and age were similar in healthy donors and patients. The study, taken as a whole, reports: Patients' naive, central memory and regulatory TCRB repertoires appeared more alike than those of healthy donors. Shortening of TCRB CDR3s, moderate but significant, appeared in all four CD4+ subsets of Type 1 diabetes patients. Researchers cautioned that cDNA sequencing could over-represent cells with high TCR expression.

The CDR3 extends over 15 amino acids. Deletions cut 5 bases from V and 11 bases from J, with 23 bases between. The germline gives CDR1 SNHLY, CDR2 FYNNEI. Each of the CD4+ naive, central memory, regulatory and stem cell-like memory populations was sorted via CD45RO/CCR7/CD25/CD127/CD95/CD27. The chain uses TRBV2 and TRBJ2-3; a possible D gene is TRBD2 (6 bases). This receptor was taken from a woman aged 18-29 years with type 1 diabetes. Sequencing was carried out using naive CD4+ T cells from blood. The chain's CDR3 is CASSPRDSTANWQYF. The CDR3 DNA is TGTGCCAGCAGTCCCCGGGACTCCACCGCCAATTGGCAGTATTTT.